This T cell receptor (beta chain) was identified during a study of blood T cell repertoires in COVID-19. Study background: Samples representing acute and convalescent COVID-19 were sourced from the United States, Italy and Spain.

In the original analysis: Amplification from reference gene primers served as the basis for estimated nucleated cell counts. The assay was immunoSEQ multiplex PCR, and TCRdb's table has in-frame clones only and misses some. From that table come the V and J calls and clone size; the DNA was used to work out D and trimming. This sample has 150,000 to 200,000 clones; approximately 91% occur once, and the top ten carry roughly 2.3%. Looked up from germline, CDR1 is SGHRS and CDR2 is YFSETQ. The CDR3 length is 14 residues. Trimming shortened V by 4 bases and J by 5 bases, and 12 bases separated the two germline ends.

This TCR derives from a young man with acute or convalescent COVID-19. This sequence joins TRBV5-1 and TRBJ1-4; D is possibly TRBD1 (6 bases). Sequencing was done on a sample of peripheral blood. CDR3 loop: CASSRTVFNEKLFF. DNA of the CDR3: TGCGCCAGCAGCCGGACAGTCTTCAATGAAAAACTGTTTTTT.